This T cell receptor (beta chain) was retrieved from a study of cytomegalovirus exposure and HLA in healthy donors. Whole-study results and caveats: An analysis that was carried out later associated 16,951 TCR beta sequences with HLA alleles at 0.05 false discovery rate. Certain indistinguishable V segments, among them TRBV6-2 and TRBV6-3, were excluded. In vitro, a few CMV-associated chains proved specific for CMV antigens. Reported performance of the classifier showed diagnosis of cytomegalovirus status with high specificity and sensitivity.

The PCR made use of 60 Vbeta and 13 Jbeta primers. Sequencing used immunoSEQ multiplex PCR; TCRdb keeps in-frame clones, though not all of them. The sample lists about 140,000 clones; 75% to 85% were seen once. Between the trimmed V and J ends, which lost 0 bases and 0 bases, there was a span of 6 bases. The germline gives CDR1 SGHRS, CDR2 YFSETQ. The CDR3 spans 15 residues. With regard to this clone: The antigen is not known.

The receptor's source is a man between 50 and 59 years old in good health and CMV-seronegative. The chain combines TRBV5-1 with TRBJ2-2; TRBD2 might be the D (5 bases). Sequenced sample: PBMCs. The CDR3 coding sequence is TGCGCCAGCAGCTTGGGCGGGTCGAACACCGGGGAGCTGTTTTTT. Its translation: CASSLGGSNTGELFF.